This T cell receptor beta chain appears in the sequencing data of a study of CD8 T cell repertoires and HIV-1 epitope variants. Study-level information: 1M T cells were kept uncultured as a baseline.

In the case of this clone: Its antigen is not known.

Trimming stripped 5 bases from V and 1 base from J, with 11 bases between. The CDR3 covers 14 residues. Germline loops: CDR1 WSHSY, CDR2 SAAADI. Sequenced by immunoSEQ multiplex PCR; TCRdb stores in-frame clones only, minus some. The sample has a few thousand clones, around two thirds seen once. Study-wide results and caveats: Beta chains alone show antigen proliferation, not cytokine profile or function.

This TCR was recovered from a male donor with HIV. The sequencing sample was made of cultured CD8+ T cells derived from PBMCs. The chain couples TRBV10-2 to TRBJ1-1, with D possibly being TRBD1 (5 bases). The CDR3 sequence: CASSTGQANTEAFF. DNA for the CDR3: TGCGCCAGCAGTACTGGACAAGCGAACACTGAAGCTTTCTTT.